Below are 28 T cell receptor beta chains sequenced from a single sample in a study of T cells in Graves' hyperthyroidism and ophthalmopathy. Amplification yielded TCR beta CDR3 regions, with RNA transcripts as the source. Primed by the HTBI set, a first-round RT-PCR was run on the TCR CDR3. TCRdb called the multiplex PCR reads again in MiXCR, with one record for every CDR3 protein. The sample has some 490,000 distinct CDR3 sequences, roughly 22% seen once. The specimen was blood. The receptors were gathered from a woman aged 70-85 years with Graves' ophthalmopathy.

This clonotype was counted many times. The V and J genes are TRBV20-1 and TRBJ2-3; a weak D match, TRBD2 (6 bases). Trimming took 6 bases from V and 6 from J, leaving 13 bases between them. This CDR3 has 12 amino acids. Germline V CDR1 and CDR2: DFQATT, SNEGSKA (reference sequence). The CDR3 DNA sequence: TGCAGTGCCCCGGGAGTTGGGGATACGCAGTATTTT. Its protein product is CSAPGVGDTQYF.

This clonotype came up a few times. The chain is built from TRBV12-3 or TRBV12-4 and TRBJ2-4, with D uncertain. Trimming left V 6 bases short and J 0 bases short, with 15 bases between. The CDR3 totals 16 residues. This CDR3 is CASSSDTTLAKNIQYF. The CDR3 region has the DNA TGTGCCAGCAGCAGCGACACAACACTAGCCAAAAACATTCAGTACTTC.

This clonotype was seen a few times. The chain joins TRBV20-1 to TRBJ2-5; maybe TRBD2 (6 bases). The CDR3 is 15 residues long. Germline CDR1 and CDR2: DFQATT and SNEGSKA (reference sequence). The V end lost 6 bases, the J end lost 1 base, and 18 bases lay between the germline ends. Written as DNA, the CDR3 is TGCAGTGCCGGGGGTTTGGGTTTAGGCCAAGAGACCCAGTACTTC. It translates to CSAGGLGLGQETQYF.

The chain couples TRBV7-2 to TRBJ2-7, with 7 bases identical to TRBD2. Germline values: CDR1 SGHTA, CDR2 FQGNSA. Trimming cost V 2 bases and J 1 base; bases outside gene matches: 11. CDR3 size: 17 residues. CDR3 nucleotide sequence: TGTGCCAGCAGCTTATCGTATAGGGCTAGCGGATCCTACGAGCAGTACTTC. Translating gives CASSLSYRASGSYEQYF.

V is TRBV7-6 and J is TRBJ2-1; TRBD1 aligns across 7 bases. The germline gives CDR1 SGHVS, CDR2 FNYEAQ. The CDR3 is 16 residues long. V trimming: 5 bases; J trimming: 0 bases; junction bases outside the gene matches: 7. This chain's CDR3 is CASSLRQGGSYNEQFF. CDR3 nucleotide sequence: TGTGCCAGCAGCCTGAGACAGGGTGGCTCCTACAATGAGCAGTTCTTC.

The chain carries TRBV5-1 and TRBJ2-7; the match to TRBD2 covers 14 bases. CDR1 is SGHRS and CDR2 is YFSETQ in the germline V gene. There are 15 residues in the CDR3. The J segment lost 2 bases and the V segment lost 4 bases, leaving 2 bases of the junction unmatched. CDR3 coding DNA: TGCGCCAGCAGCCCGACTAGCGGGGGGGCCTACGAGCAGTACTTC. Translating it yields CASSPTSGGAYEQYF.

There are a few counts of this clonotype. This rearrangement joins TRBV30 to TRBJ2-1; 13 positions match TRBD2. The V and J ends lost 3 bases and 5 bases, in that order; junction bases with no gene match: 4. CDR3 length equals 15 residues. CDR1 is GTSNPN, CDR2 SVGIG, per germline (reference sequence). The CDR3 DNA reads as TGTGCCTGGAGCCTACTAGCGGGAGGGAACAATGAGCAGTTCTTC. This encodes CAWSLLAGGNNEQFF.

The chain joins TRBV6-2 or TRBV6-3 to TRBJ2-1, with 7 bases that match TRBD2. Germline CDR1 and CDR2: MNHEY and SVGEGT. This CDR3 is 15 amino acids long. Unmatched junction bases numbered 5, after V lost 6 bases and J lost 0 bases. Written as DNA, the CDR3 is TGTGCCAGCAGACTAGCGCAGAGCTCCTACAATGAGCAGTTCTTC. Its protein product is CASRLAQSSYNEQFF.

This chain links TRBV28 with TRBJ2-1, with a weak D call TRBD1 (6 bases). Trimming stripped 1 base from V and 7 bases from J, with 8 bases between. The CDR3 runs to 13 residues. Germline CDR1 and CDR2: MDHEN and SYDVKM. DNA for the CDR3: TGTGCCAGCAGTTTATCAGGGGTTAATGAGCAGTTCTTC. Translation: CASSLSGVNEQFF.

The J gene is TRBJ2-3, the V gene TRBV6-1, with 10 positions matching TRBD2. The germline V gene encodes CDR1 MNHNS and CDR2 SASEGT. J gave up 0 bases and V 9 bases, and 6 bases lay outside the gene matches. There are 15 residues in the CDR3. The CDR3 nucleotides are TGTGCCAGTTTCCTAGCGGGAGCAAGCACAGATACGCAGTATTTT. This sequence encodes CASFLAGASTDTQYF.

In its sample, this clonotype was seen a few times. The rearrangement uses TRBV18 and TRBJ2-3; weak D call: TRBD2 (5 bases). Trimming removed 6 bases at V and 3 bases at J, with 16 bases between. Germline V CDR1 and CDR2: KGHSH, LQKENI. The CDR3 has 15 amino acids. CDR3 DNA: TGTGCCAGCTCGGCGTCGGCGGGTAGGACAGATACGCAGTATTTT. It yields the protein CASSASAGRTDTQYF. Full variable domain (outside the CDR3, taken from reference TRBV18 and TRBJ2-3): NAGVMQNPRHLVRRRGQEARLRCSPMKGHSHVYWYRQLPEEGLKFMVYLQKENIIDESGMPKERFSAEFPKEGPSILRIQQVVRGDSAAYFCASSASAGRTDTQYFGPGTRLTVL.

This clonotype was found once. The chain employs TRBV30 and TRBJ2-3; TRBD2 matches 7 bases. Germline lookup yields CDR1 GTSNPN and CDR2 SVGIG (reference sequence). The CDR3 extends over 18 amino acids. The V segment lost 8 bases and the J segment 0 bases; nucleotides outside the gene matches: 20. This CDR3 is CAAYWDYWTWASTDTQYF. DNA for the CDR3: TGTGCCGCATACTGGGACTACTGGACTTGGGCTAGCACAGATACGCAGTATTTT.

The V and J genes are TRBV10-3 and TRBJ2-7; D tentatively fits TRBD1 or TRBD2 (5 bases each). Germline V lookup: CDR1 ENHRY, CDR2 SYGVKD. The length of the CDR3 is 15 residues. Trimming left V 6 bases short and J 0 bases short, with 15 bases between. The CDR3 loop is CAIRRWDGSSYEQYF. In nucleotides, the CDR3 is TGTGCCATCAGAAGATGGGACGGAAGCTCCTACGAGCAGTACTTC.

Remarks on this clonotype: This clone may be a read error of a much larger clone one base away. CDR3 sequence: CASRLLKGRDRVSGTF. For the CDR3, the DNA is TGTGCCAGCAGGTTACTTAAAGGCCGGGACAGGGTGTCGGGCACCTTC. This rearrangement joins TRBV27 to TRBJ1-2, with 9 positions matching TRBD1. Germline loops: CDR1 MNHEY, CDR2 SMNVEV (reference sequence). Trimming cost V 6 bases and J 13 bases; bases outside gene matches: 21. This CDR3 is built from 16 residues.

In its sample, this clonotype was seen a few times. V gene TRBV12-3 or TRBV12-4 combines with J gene TRBJ2-5, with D hard to call. Between the trimmed V and J ends, which lost 4 bases and 0 bases, there was a span of 12 bases. This CDR3 spans 15 amino acids. CDR3 region: CASSYDVQYQETQYF. The CDR3 DNA reads TGTGCCAGCAGTTATGACGTCCAGTACCAAGAGACCCAGTACTTC.

This clonotype has only a few counts. V gene TRBV20-1 combines with J gene TRBJ2-1; TRBD1 matches 11 bases. CDR1 is DFQATT and CDR2 is SNEGSKA in the germline V gene (reference sequence). J gave up 7 bases and V 2 bases, and 4 bases lay outside the gene matches. This CDR3 is built from 14 residues. The CDR3, as DNA: TGCAGTGCTAGAACCGGGACAGGGGGGAATGAGCAGTTCTTC. It specifies CSARTGTGGNEQFF.

The table lists this clonotype with many counts. The chain has TRBV3-1 and TRBJ2-2; TRBD1 matches 12 bases. CDR1 and CDR2 (germline): LGHDT, YNNKEL (reference sequence). CDR3 size: 15 residues. V lost 6 bases to trimming and J lost 5 bases; unmatched junction nucleotides: 4. CDR3 coding DNA: TGTGCCAGCAGAGGGACAGGGGGCTGGACCGGGGAGCTGTTTTTT. Translation: CASRGTGGWTGELFF.

A few counts support this clonotype. V usage is TRBV5-1 and J usage is TRBJ1-2; D remains unclear. The CDR3 has 11 amino acids. Germline V gene lookup returns CDR1 SGHRS and CDR2 YFSETQ. V was shortened by 4 bases and J by 4 bases, with 5 bases between the two germline ends. In DNA form, the CDR3 reads TGCGCCAGCAGCGAGGCCTATGGCTACACCTTC. Translation gives CASSEAYGYTF.

This clonotype has more than one count but fewer than ten. The chain's CDR3 is CASRPVGAPYEQYF. The CDR3 DNA reads TGTGCCAGCAGGCCCGTGGGAGCACCCTACGAGCAGTACTTC. The chain carries TRBV7-9 and TRBJ2-7; D possibly corresponds to TRBD2 (5 bases). Germline V gene sequence: CDR1 SEHNR, CDR2 FQNEAQ (reference sequence). The V gene lost 6 bases and the J gene lost 2 bases, with 14 bases spanning the gap. This CDR3 is 14 amino acids long. The variable domain in full, completed from reference TRBV7-9 and TRBJ2-7, reads DTGVSQNPRHKITKRGQNVTFRCDPISEHNRLYWYRQTLGQGPEFLTYFQNEAQLEKSRLLSDRFSAERPKGSFSTLEIQRTEQGDSAMYLCASRPVGAPYEQYFGPGTRLTVT.

A few counts support this clonotype. The chain couples TRBV25-1 to TRBJ2-3; 12 nucleotides line up with TRBD1. CDR1 MGHDK and CDR2 SYGVNS come from the germline V gene. This CDR3 spans 16 amino acids. The V and J ends lost 8 bases and 3 bases, in that order; junction bases with no gene match: 9. CDR3 coding DNA: TGTGCCAGCGGTTGGGGACAGGGGGCTGGAACAGATACGCAGTATTTT. It is translated as CASGWGQGAGTDTQYF.

This clonotype has at least ten counts. This chain connects TRBV28 to TRBJ2-1; 10 bases are a match to TRBD2. The CDR3 runs 17 residues. CDR1 is MDHEN and CDR2 is SYDVKM in the germline V gene. V trimming: 5 bases; J trimming: 2 bases; junction bases outside the gene matches: 9. Here the CDR3 DNA reads TGTGCCAGCAGTACTCTTGGACTAGCGGAGACCTACAATGAGCAGTTCTTC. It is translated as CASSTLGLAETYNEQFF.

Notes on this clonotype: A much larger clone differs from this one at a single base, so this may be a read error. The chain is built from TRBV18 and TRBJ1-2; D not resolved. The ends were cut back, 2 bases at V and 7 bases at J, with 11 bases in the middle. Germline CDR1 KGHSH, CDR2 LQKENI. The CDR3 is made up of 13 amino acids. The CDR3 nucleotides are TGTGCCAGCTCACCAGCGGGTTTGGCTGGCTACACCTTC. It yields the protein CASSPAGLAGYTF.

The V call is TRBV30, the J call TRBJ1-1; D uncertain. This CDR3 spans 14 amino acids. V lost 0 bases to trimming and J lost 1 base, with 9 bases between them. Germline values: CDR1 GTSNPN, CDR2 SVGIG (reference sequence). CDR3 region: CAWSVRSRNTEAFF. The CDR3 nucleotides are TGTGCCTGGAGTGTCAGGAGCCGGAACACTGAAGCTTTCTTT. The whole variable domain, remainder taken from reference TRBV30 and TRBJ1-1, is SQTIHQWPATLVQPVGSPLSLECTVEGTSNPNLYWYRQAAGRGLQLLFYSVGIGQISSEVPQNLSASRPQDRQFILSSKKLLLSDSGFYLCAWSVRSRNTEAFFGQGTRLTVV.

This clonotype was counted between two and nine times. The rearrangement links TRBV7-8 to TRBJ1-2, with TRBD1 identical over 7 bases. CDR1 and CDR2 from the germline V gene are SGHVS and FQNEAQ. V lost 8 bases, J lost 4 bases, and 7 bases stayed unmatched. There are 13 residues in the CDR3. This CDR3 reads CASGSTGSYGYTF. CDR3 nucleotides: TGTGCCAGCGGCTCGACAGGGTCCTATGGCTACACCTTC.

The chain is built from TRBV25-1 and TRBJ2-5, with a weak D call TRBD1 (6 bases). V shed 5 bases and J shed 2 bases, with 15 bases lying between them. The V gene's germline CDR1 is MGHDK and CDR2 SYGVNS. The CDR3 has 15 residues. The CDR3 sequence: CASSPQGHLQETQYF. CDR3 DNA sequence: TGTGCCAGCAGTCCCCAGGGACATTTACAAGAGACCCAGTACTTC.

This clonotype was found a few times. CDR3 residues: CASSLRSAEEHYNEQFF. The CDR3 nucleotides read TGCGCCAGCAGCTTGAGGTCCGCGGAAGAACACTACAATGAGCAGTTCTTC. The V and J genes are TRBV5-1 and TRBJ2-1; D remains ambiguous. Between the trimmed V and J ends, which lost 1 base and 3 bases, there was a span of 17 bases. CDR3 length: 17 amino acids. From germline, CDR1 is SGHRS and CDR2 YFSETQ.

This sequence joins TRBV6-1 and TRBJ1-1; 10 bases are shared with TRBD1. The CDR3 has 14 residues. Trimming at V came to 3 bases and at J to 4 bases, leaving 2 bases not matched to a gene. Germline V lookup: CDR1 MNHNS, CDR2 SASEGT. CDR3 DNA: TGTGCCAGCAGTGAGGACAGGGGGAGCACTGAAGCTTTCTTT. It is translated as CASSEDRGSTEAFF.

This clonotype was found many times. This chain joins TRBV27 and TRBJ2-7; D is perhaps TRBD1 or TRBD2 (5 bases each). This CDR3 is built from 16 residues. The V gene's germline CDR1 is MNHEY and CDR2 SMNVEV (reference sequence). V was trimmed by 5 bases and J by 2 bases, leaving 19 bases between them. The CDR3 sequence is CASSPSRGVDPYEQYF. The CDR3 bases are TGTGCCAGCAGTCCGTCCCGAGGGGTCGACCCCTACGAGCAGTACTTC.